This entry is about one T cell receptor (beta chain). Its antigen is currently not known. Base qualities are not provided; no much larger clone lies one nucleotide away. From the germline V gene, CDR1 is SGHTS and CDR2 is YDEGEE. Including the terminal cysteine and phenylalanine, the CDR3 comprises 14 residues. Here the CDR3 DNA is all that survives: 42 bases in frame from base 1. The trim is 0 bases for V and 0 bases for J, with a gap of 6 bases between the germline ends. The entry originates in a study of blood T cell repertoires in COVID-19 (dated by TCRdb to the early 2020s). Turning to the overall study: Samples covering the acute and convalescent phases of COVID-19 were provided by collaborators in the United States, Italy and Spain. The prospective study material was composed of cDNA or gDNA derived from T cells, B-cell-depleted T cells, or PBMCs. Deeply sampled blood TCRbeta repertoires from subjects exposed to, actively infected with, or recovered from COVID-19 were included in the dataset. The repertoires were released in a freely available public database intended as a resource for research on the immune response to SARS-CoV-2. The samples were drawn from two sources: the first 160 participants of the ongoing ImmuneRACE study, and 1,254 subjects contributed by 6 global collaborators. Nearly every sample came with metadata listing a de-identified subject ID, COVID-19 status, age in years and sex. Where available, HLA class I and class II types were taken from metadata supplied by the sample provider and were not determined by assay-based typing.

The immunoSEQ Assay, a bias-controlled multiplex PCR, was used to amplify TCRbeta CDR3 regions from genomic DNA. Regarding the original processing steps: Nucleated cell counts per sample were estimated from amplification of reference gene primers within the assay. Sequence reads were collapsed and filtered to measure the absolute abundance of every unique TCRbeta CDR3 rearrangement. For each sample, productive Simpson clonality was calculated by taking the square root of Simpson's diversity index across productive rearrangements. The clones in this table, taken by TCRdb from immuneACCESS, are in-frame only. Not every clone is retained; where verified, under half of the shortfall comes from an unresolved V gene, and the cause of the rest is unknown. The V and J calls and the clone size are those of that table, but D and trimming were determined from the DNA. This sample comprises fewer than 400,000 clones, roughly 90% of them detected only once. Of the sample, 2.9% falls within the top ten clones.

Overall results and qualifications from the work: The quantity of clinical and demographic metadata differed by source and by participant and was supplied without curation.

At one collaborating source in Seattle, patients were enrolled during active infection and were followed longitudinally through the course of disease. Collaborating institutions collected whole blood in K2EDTA tubes following their own protocols. For TCRbeta analysis, collaborators shipped samples in one of three forms: frozen whole blood, isolated PBMCs, or DNA extracted from either of those sample types. The chain joins TRBV5-8 to TRBJ1-1, with the D gene too uncertain to name. The sequenced material came from peripheral blood. This TCR came from a woman in her twenties or thirties with COVID-19, enrolled during active disease. The nucleotides are TGTGCCAGCAGCTTGGGGGCCTTGAACACTGAAGCTTTCTTT. Protein translation: CASSLGALNTEAFF.